The T cell receptor beta chain under discussion was sequenced for a study of cytomegalovirus exposure and HLA in healthy donors. The CDR3 length is 15 residues. With V trimmed by 4 bases and J by 8 bases, 11 bases remained unmatched. The germline gives CDR1 GTSNPN, CDR2 SVGIG (reference sequence). Comments on this clone: The antigen remains unidentified.

PCR used 60 Vbeta primers and 13 Jbeta primers. The method was immunoSEQ multiplex PCR; TCRdb's version includes in-frame clones alone and lacks a portion of them. This sample has 210,000 or so clones, with roughly 80% found just once. General study findings and limits: Most subjects' HLA-A and HLA-B alleles were reportedly predicted from TCR beta sequences. Analysis was performed later, and it showed HLA-associated TCR beta chains to be more clonally expanded than equally common others. In a later analysis, parvovirus B19, influenza, CMV and Epstein-Barr virus appeared linked to several top co-occurrence clusters.

Everyone who donated was a healthy bone marrow donor. This clonotype was sampled from a woman in her 30s in good health and CMV-seropositive. Specimen: PBMCs. J is TRBJ2-1 and V is TRBV30; 10 nucleotides line up with TRBD2. The CDR3 protein is CAWNPGLAGADEQFF. The CDR3 DNA reads TGTGCCTGGAACCCAGGGCTAGCGGGAGCCGATGAGCAGTTCTTC.